The 32 T cell receptor beta chains below all came from one sample that was sequenced in a study of T-cell reconstitution after alpha-beta-depleted transplantation in children. Molecular barcoding with unique molecular identifiers was used for the TCRbeta library. Each CDR3 protein gets one entry after TCRdb re-called the PCR reads with MiXCR. The sample yields approximately 400,000 distinct CDR3 sequences, about a tenth seen once. This sample comprised PBMCs from the stem cell graft donor, obtained from the stem cell graft. Receptors were obtained from a human donor who donated a stem cell graft to a child with acute myeloid leukemia.

This clonotype was detected ten times or more. V and J are TRBV7-3 and TRBJ2-1; D may match TRBD1 or TRBD2 (5 bases each). V lost 1 base and J lost 4, with 11 bases in between. Per the germline V gene, CDR1 is SGHTA and CDR2 is FQGTGA. The CDR3 loop spans 15 amino acids. CDR3: CASSLRARGYNEQFF. CDR3 coding DNA: TGTGCCAGCAGCTTAAGAGCGAGGGGTTACAATGAGCAGTTCTTC.

This clonotype has just a few counts. V usage is TRBV5-1 and J usage is TRBJ1-2; 9 positions match TRBD1. The V gene's germline CDR1 is SGHRS and CDR2 YFSETQ. J was trimmed by 6 bases and V by 4 bases; bases with no gene match: 10. The CDR3 loop spans 15 amino acids. The DNA for the CDR3 is TGCGCCAGCAGCGAGCGGGGACAGGGTATGAATGGCTACACCTTC. It is translated as CASSERGQGMNGYTF.

The chain couples TRBV6-1 to TRBJ2-1; D not certain. V was clipped by 7 bases and J by 5 bases, with 18 bases between them. Germline CDR1 and CDR2: MNHNS and SASEGT. This CDR3 contains 15 residues. The CDR3 nucleotides read TGTGCCAGCAACCACCTGAGCCAGAAAGACAATGAGCAGTTCTTC. Its protein is CASNHLSQKDNEQFF.

There are many counts of this clonotype. This chain uses TRBV5-1 with TRBJ1-4, with 9 positions matching TRBD1. The trim removed 2 bases at V and 8 bases at J, leaving 1 base unmatched. The CDR3 extends over 13 amino acids. Germline-derived CDR1 and CDR2 are SGHRS and YFSETQ. CDR3 in DNA: TGCGCCAGCAGCTTACAGGGGGCGGAAAAACTGTTTTTT. Its protein product is CASSLQGAEKLFF.

The chain has TRBV6-2 or TRBV6-3 and TRBJ2-5; D might be TRBD1 or TRBD2, each matching 5 bases. V dropped 5 bases and J dropped 7 bases, with 20 bases sitting between them. The CDR3 contains 15 residues. The germline gives CDR1 MNHEY, CDR2 SVGEGT. For the CDR3, the DNA is TGTGCCAGCAGTCGCCTGGGACCGCGCTACGGGACCCAGTACTTC. This encodes CASSRLGPRYGTQYF.

There are a few counts of this clonotype. V is TRBV15 and J is TRBJ2-2; 7 nucleotides match TRBD1. This CDR3 is built from 16 residues. Germline trimming cut 6 bases from V and 4 bases from J; bases unmatched to any gene: 11. The V gene's germline CDR1 is LNHNV and CDR2 YYDKDF (reference sequence). The CDR3 region is CATSKTGLLATGELFF. The CDR3 DNA is TGTGCCACCAGTAAGACAGGGCTCTTAGCCACCGGGGAGCTGTTTTTT.

The V call is TRBV10-2, the J call TRBJ1-2; D may be TRBD1 (5 bases). In germline, CDR1 is WSHSY, CDR2 SAAADI. This CDR3 has 12 amino acids. V was shortened by 8 bases and J by 8 bases, with 15 bases between the two germline ends. The chain's CDR3 is CASLEGRDGYTF. The DNA of the CDR3 is TGCGCCAGCCTGGAGGGCAGGGACGGCTACACCTTC.

The rearrangement links TRBV9 to TRBJ2-1; D gene ambiguous. Trimming took off 0 bases at V and 8 bases at J, with 6 bases between the two ends. CDR1 and CDR2 from the germline V gene are SGDLS and YYNGEE. The CDR3 consists of 12 residues. CDR3 bases: TGTGCCAGCAGCGTAGAAAGGGATGAGCAGTTCTTC. Protein: CASSVERDEQFF.

The table lists this clonotype with a few counts. This rearrangement joins TRBV30 to TRBJ2-3; D possibly corresponds to TRBD2 (6 bases). The V and J ends lost 3 bases and 9 bases respectively, with 10 bases between them. CDR1 is GTSNPN, CDR2 SVGIG, per germline (reference sequence). CDR3 length: 11 amino acids. The CDR3 region is CAWSRAGTQYF. Here the CDR3 DNA reads TGTGCCTGGAGCCGGGCGGGGACGCAGTATTTT. Filled out from reference TRBV30 and TRBJ2-3, the complete variable domain reads SQTIHQWPATLVQPVGSPLSLECTVEGTSNPNLYWYRQAAGRGLQLLFYSVGIGQISSEVPQNLSASRPQDRQFILSSKKLLLSDSGFYLCAWSRAGTQYFGPGTRLTVL.

This clonotype was detected a few times. The chain has TRBV6-5 and TRBJ1-6; 8 bases are shared with TRBD1. The CDR3 loop spans 16 amino acids. V shed 6 bases, J shed 7 bases, and the junction held 11 bases outside the gene matches. Germline V gene sequence: CDR1 MNHEY, CDR2 SVGAGI. In DNA, the CDR3 is TGTGCCAGCAGATCCTCAGACAGGGGAGAGAATTCACCCCTCCACTTT. Its protein is CASRSSDRGENSPLHF.

Ten or more counts support this clonotype. The J gene is TRBJ1-1, the V gene TRBV15, with D uncertain. Trimming removed 1 base at V and 1 base at J, with 10 bases between. Germline CDR1 and CDR2: LNHNV and YYDKDF (reference sequence). The CDR3 extends over 15 amino acids. The CDR3 DNA follows: TGTGCCACCAGCAGAGTGGGCAATCAGAACACTGAAGCTTTCTTT. As protein: CATSRVGNQNTEAFF.

The chain is built from TRBV24-1 and TRBJ2-5, with TRBD1 identical over 8 bases. CDR1 and CDR2 from the germline V gene are KGHDR and SFDVKD. There are 15 residues in the CDR3. The J segment lost 5 bases and the V segment lost 4 bases, leaving 8 bases of the junction unmatched. CDR3 DNA: TGTGCCACCAGTGACCCCACGACAGGGGCGGAGACCCAGTACTTC. Its protein product is CATSDPTTGAETQYF.

The rearrangement links TRBV12-3 or TRBV12-4 to TRBJ1-2; D uncertain. The V end was cut by 3 bases, the J end by 8 bases, with 13 bases between. The CDR3 is made up of 13 amino acids. In DNA, the CDR3 is TGTGCCAGCAGTTTCGGGCGGGGAGGCGGCTACACCTTC. This gives the protein CASSFGRGGGYTF.

At least ten counts were recorded for this clonotype. The chain couples TRBV5-1 to TRBJ2-5; no clear D. V was clipped by 5 bases and J by 5 bases, with 13 bases between them. The CDR3 has 13 residues. Germline V gene lookup returns CDR1 SGHRS and CDR2 YFSETQ. This CDR3 is CASSWEAGETQYF. The CDR3 DNA reads as TGCGCCAGCAGTTGGGAAGCTGGGGAGACCCAGTACTTC.

This chain links TRBV19 with TRBJ1-2; unclear D gene. V was cut by 8 bases and J by 6 bases, with 16 bases left in between. CDR3 length: 13 amino acids. Germline V gene lookup returns CDR1 LNHDA and CDR2 SQIVND (reference sequence). CDR3 DNA: TGTGCCAGTTCTGACGACCGACTTGATGGCTACACCTTC. It is translated as CASSDDRLDGYTF.

This clonotype has a handful of counts. The rearrangement joins TRBV5-1 to TRBJ2-5; D is undetermined. V lost 3 bases and J lost 2, with 2 bases in between. Germline lookup yields CDR1 SGHRS and CDR2 YFSETQ. The CDR3 extends over 11 amino acids. Here the CDR3 DNA reads TGCGCCAGCAGCTGGCAAGAGACCCAGTACTTC. The encoded protein is CASSWQETQYF.

This clonotype was seen more than once but under ten times. The chain joins TRBV20-1 to TRBJ1-5; D uncertain. CDR1 and CDR2 (germline): DFQATT, SNEGSKA (reference sequence). The CDR3 is made up of 15 amino acids. The V end was cut by 0 bases, the J end by 3 bases, with 12 bases between. CDR3 DNA sequence: TGCAGTGCTAGAGAGGTACAAGGATTCAATCAGCCCCAGCATTTT. As protein: CSAREVQGFNQPQHF.

The genes are TRBV5-1 and TRBJ1-1, with a possible D match to TRBD1 (5 bases). V was cut by 5 bases and J by 5 bases, with 19 bases left in between. Germline V gene lookup returns CDR1 SGHRS and CDR2 YFSETQ. The CDR3 is 15 residues long. In nucleotides, the CDR3 is TGCGCCAGCAGTTTTGACACTGCCCAGGGAACTGAAGCTTTCTTT. It specifies CASSFDTAQGTEAFF.

This clonotype was detected a few times. The chain joins TRBV13 to TRBJ2-3; TRBD1 aligns across 9 bases. Trimming took 6 bases from V and 0 from J; bases not matched to a gene: 7. Germline V gives CDR1 PRHDT, CDR2 FYEKMQ (reference sequence). The CDR3 is made up of 16 amino acids. CDR3 sequence (DNA): TGTGCCAGCAGTCAAACCGGGACAGGGAGCACAGATACGCAGTATTTT. It translates to CASSQTGTGSTDTQYF.

This clonotype has at least ten counts. The chain employs TRBV29-1 and TRBJ2-2; perhaps TRBD2 as D (5 bases). Trimming left V 0 bases short and J 2 bases short, with 10 bases between. CDR1 is SQVTM and CDR2 is ANQGSEA in the germline V gene. The CDR3 is 15 residues long. The CDR3, as DNA: TGCAGCGTTGAAGACGGACTCCTTAACACCGGGGAGCTGTTTTTT. It codes for CSVEDGLLNTGELFF.

This clonotype was seen ten or more times. Relative to the germline gene, one junction end is altered; a read error may explain this. The V and J genes are TRBV7-3 and TRBJ2-1, with D tentatively TRBD1 (5 bases). CDR1 SGHTA and CDR2 FQGTGA come from the germline V gene. This CDR3 is built from 13 residues. CDR3 protein: CASSLDSYNEQFF. In DNA, the CDR3 is TGCGCCAGCAGCCTCGACAGCTACAATGAGCAGTTCTTC.

This clonotype was seen many times. The rearrangement links TRBV5-1 to TRBJ2-3; D remains unclear. The CDR3 is 14 residues long. The ends were cut back, 3 bases at V and 3 bases at J, with 11 bases in the middle. Germline V gives CDR1 SGHRS, CDR2 YFSETQ. The CDR3 DNA reads TGCGCCAGCAGCTCAAACATCCAGACAGATACGCAGTATTTT. It encodes CASSSNIQTDTQYF.

The sample holds a few counts of this clonotype. This sequence joins TRBV12-3 or TRBV12-4 and TRBJ2-5; D remains unclear. This CDR3 is built from 15 residues. V was shortened by 5 bases and J by 2 bases, with 15 bases between the two germline ends. The CDR3 here is CASSIFTGTQETQYF. The DNA of the CDR3 is TGTGCCAGCAGTATTTTTACGGGTACGCAAGAGACCCAGTACTTC.

Worth noting for this clonotype: With a much larger clone just one base away, this may be a read error. This sequence joins TRBV4-1 and TRBJ1-1; possibly TRBD1 for D (5 bases). Germline-derived CDR1 and CDR2 are MGHRA and YSYEKL. V dropped 7 bases and J dropped 4 bases, with 28 bases sitting between them. The CDR3 runs 18 residues. This CDR3 is CASTHSKTARNPTTEAFF. Here the CDR3 DNA reads TGCGCCAGCACCCACTCAAAGACAGCCCGGAACCCGACCACTGAAGCTTTCTTT.

The table lists this clonotype with a few counts. This chain connects TRBV6-1 to TRBJ2-1; 13 nucleotides match TRBD2. The length of the CDR3 is 14 residues. Germline CDR1 is MNHNS and CDR2 is SASEGT. CDR3 nucleotide sequence: TGTGAAGGGACTAGCGGGAACTGCTACAATGAGCAGTTCTTC. Amino acid sequence: CEGTSGNCYNEQFF.

This clonotype was picked up a small number of times. The rearrangement links TRBV5-1 to TRBJ2-3; TRBD1 or TRBD2 may be the D gene (5 bases each). Germline CDR1 is SGHRS and CDR2 is YFSETQ. The V and J ends lost 4 bases and 2 bases respectively, with 14 bases between them. The CDR3 has 15 amino acids. The CDR3 is CASSDSGGTTDTQYF. The CDR3 DNA reads as TGCGCCAGCAGCGATAGTGGGGGAACCACAGATACGCAGTATTTT.

The chain has TRBV20-1 and TRBJ2-1; D might be TRBD1 (6 bases). The germline V gene encodes CDR1 DFQATT and CDR2 SNEGSKA (reference sequence). This CDR3 is built from 13 residues. With 5 bases removed from V and 6 bases from J, the gap between germline ends came to 14 bases. The CDR3 is CSARYRATNEQFF. The CDR3 region has the DNA TGCAGTGCTCGTTACAGGGCCACCAATGAGCAGTTCTTC.

The chain uses TRBV5-1 and TRBJ2-1; D might be TRBD1 or TRBD2, each matching 5 bases. Germline V gene sequence: CDR1 SGHRS, CDR2 YFSETQ. CDR3 length equals 14 residues. The ends were cut back, 4 bases at V and 10 bases at J, with 18 bases in the middle. CDR3 DNA sequence: TGCGCCAGCAGCATAAATTCCGGGACCCTCGAGCAGTTCTTC. Amino acids: CASSINSGTLEQFF.

This clonotype has only a few counts. V gene TRBV5-1 combines with J gene TRBJ2-1, with 11 bases that match TRBD2. Germline CDR1 is SGHRS and CDR2 is YFSETQ. V lost 0 bases to trimming and J lost 5 bases; unmatched junction nucleotides: 1. The CDR3 spans 15 residues. CDR3 in amino acids: CASSLVAGGNNEQFF. In nucleotides, the CDR3 is TGCGCCAGCAGCTTGGTAGCGGGAGGGAACAATGAGCAGTTCTTC.

Only a few counts were recorded for this clonotype. The chain employs TRBV4-1 and TRBJ2-5, with D unresolved. Germline CDR1 is MGHRA and CDR2 is YSYEKL. V lost 0 bases and J lost 4, with 6 bases in between. The CDR3 has 13 amino acids. CDR3 coding DNA: TGCGCCAGCAGCCAAGAGGTAGGAGAGACCCAGTACTTC. Its protein is CASSQEVGETQYF.

The table lists this clonotype with many counts. The chain employs TRBV7-9 and TRBJ2-1, with 8 bases fitting TRBD2. The V gene end was trimmed by 5 bases and the J gene end by 5 bases; junction bases not matched to a gene: 5. Germline V gives CDR1 SEHNR, CDR2 FQNEAQ (reference sequence). This CDR3 spans 14 amino acids. The CDR3 protein is CASSPGTSNNEQFF. The CDR3, as DNA: TGTGCCAGCAGCCCCGGGACTAGTAACAATGAGCAGTTCTTC.

The chain combines TRBV5-1 with TRBJ2-7, with 8 bases matching TRBD1. Losses at the gene ends were 4 bases for V and 0 bases for J; bases not matched to a gene: 9. The CDR3 has 16 amino acids. Per the germline V gene, CDR1 is SGHRS and CDR2 is YFSETQ. The CDR3 loop reads CASSGGQATGSYEQYF. DNA of the CDR3: TGCGCCAGCAGCGGGGGACAGGCAACCGGCTCCTACGAGCAGTACTTC.